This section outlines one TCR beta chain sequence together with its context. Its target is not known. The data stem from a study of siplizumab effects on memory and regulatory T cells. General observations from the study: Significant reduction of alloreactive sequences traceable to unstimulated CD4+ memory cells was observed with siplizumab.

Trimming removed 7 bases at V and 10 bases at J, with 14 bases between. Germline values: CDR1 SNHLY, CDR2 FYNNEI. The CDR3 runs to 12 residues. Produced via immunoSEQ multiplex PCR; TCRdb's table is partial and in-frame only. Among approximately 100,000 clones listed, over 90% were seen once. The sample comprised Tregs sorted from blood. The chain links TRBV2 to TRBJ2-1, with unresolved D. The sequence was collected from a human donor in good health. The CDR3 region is CASNSAVLEQFF. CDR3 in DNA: TGTGCCAGCAATTCGGCGGTTCTGGAGCAGTTCTTC.